The rows below give T cell receptor beta chains drawn from one sample of a study of a mutant IDH1 vaccine in newly diagnosed glioma. Profiled with immunoSEQ multiplex PCR; TCRdb holds only in-frame clones, not every one. The table has 30,000 to 35,000 clones, 90% seen once; the top ten hold roughly 5%. What these receptors recognize is not known. Sequencing used PBMCs, obtained from a glioma patient whose treatment included an IDH1 peptide vaccine. Receptor source: a woman between 40 and 50 years old with glioma. CDR3s include the opening cysteine and the closing phenylalanine or tryptophan. The D gene is left open where the match is weak. Clone size is stated in some rows and not others, as once, few, many or a class when expanded.

clone size	J gene	D gene	V gene	CDR3 DNA	CDR3 protein
once	TRBJ2-7	-	TRBV5-1	TGCGCCAGCAGCTTGGGGAACTACGAGCAGTACTTC	CASSLGNYEQYF
-	TRBJ2-5	-	TRBV4-1	TGCGCCAGCAGCCTGACGATCCTTGGGACCCAGTACTTC	CASSLTILGTQYF
-	TRBJ2-3	-	TRBV20-1	TGCAGTGCCAAACACCTGGATACGCAGTATTTT	CSAKHLDTQYF
-	TRBJ1-2	TRBD1	TRBV7-2	TGTGCCAGCAGCCCACGGACAGGGGGCGGCTACACCTTC	CASSPRTGGGYTF
-	TRBJ1-1	TRBD1	TRBV5-1	TGCGCCAGCAGCTGGACAGGGGACTGGTCCACTGAAGCTTTCTTT	CASSWTGDWSTEAFF
-	TRBJ1-3	-	TRBV4-1	TGCGCCAGCAGCCGGTCGAGGGGTTCTGGAAACACCATATATTTT	CASSRSRGSGNTIYF
-	TRBJ1-2	-	TRBV4-1	TGCGCCAGCAGCCAAGTTGGGGTTTTAGGCTACACCTTC	CASSQVGVLGYTF
-	TRBJ2-3	-	TRBV4-3	TGCGCCAGCAGCCAAGGCGCCCGGGCTAGCACAGATACGCAGTATTTT	CASSQGARASTDTQYF
-	TRBJ2-3	-	TRBV29-1	TGCAGCGTTTGGGGGACGCCAACAGATACGCAGTATTTT	CSVWGTPTDTQYF
once	TRBJ1-5	-	TRBV2	TGTGCCAGCAGTGTAAGACAGAATCAGCCCCAGCATTTT	CASSVRQNQPQHF
-	TRBJ1-3	-	TRBV18	TGTGCCAGCTCACCAAGGGTAGCAGGGAGTGGACCTGGAAACACCATATATTTT	CASSPRVAGSGPGNTIYF
-	TRBJ2-7	TRBD1	TRBV10-2	TGCGCCACCACGGGACAGGGTAGATACGAGCAGTACTTC	CATTGQGRYEQYF
-	TRBJ2-3	TRBD2	TRBV5-4	TGTGCCAGCAGGAAAGCGGGAGGGCCCGCAGATACGCAGTATTTT	CASRKAGGPADTQYF
-	TRBJ1-5	-	TRBV7-9	TGTGCCAGCAGCGTAGACAGGTCCAATCAGCCCCAGCATTTT	CASSVDRSNQPQHF
-	TRBJ1-4	-	TRBV10-2	TGCGCCAGCAGTGTAAAGGGGTTAACTAATGAAAAACTGTTTTTT	CASSVKGLTNEKLFF
-	TRBJ2-7	TRBD2	TRBV5-1	TGCGCCAGCAGCTTGATTGTGGGGGGGGACTACGAGCAGTACTTC	CASSLIVGGDYEQYF
-	TRBJ2-7	TRBD2	TRBV10-1	TGCGCCAGCAGTGACCAGCGGGATTCCTACGAGCAGTACTTC	CASSDQRDSYEQYF
-	TRBJ2-6	-	TRBV5-1	TGCGCCAGCAGCGACCAGACAGGACAGAGCTCTGGGGCCAACGTCCTGACTTTC	CASSDQTGQSSGANVLTF
-	TRBJ2-6	-	TRBV11-2	TGTGCCAGCAGCCAATTGGGGTCTGGGGCCAACGTCCTGACTTTC	CASSQLGSGANVLTF
once	TRBJ2-7	TRBD2	TRBV19	TGTGCCAGTAGTTTCGGGGGGACCCCCTACGAGCAGTACTTC	CASSFGGTPYEQYF
-	TRBJ2-1	TRBD1	TRBV15	TGTGCCACCAGCAGGACAGGGATTAGGGATGAGCAGTTCTTC	CATSRTGIRDEQFF
-	TRBJ1-4	-	TRBV14	TGTGCCAGCAGCCAAGAGGCACCGCGGGGGGCGAATGAAAAACTGTTTTTT	CASSQEAPRGANEKLFF
-	TRBJ1-5	-	TRBV4-1	TGCGCCAGCAGCCCATCAGGCCTTCAGGAGCCCCAGCATTTT	CASSPSGLQEPQHF
-	TRBJ1-5	-	TRBV2	TGTGCCAGCAGTTCCCTCGGGGATAGCAATCAGCCCCAGCATTTT	CASSSLGDSNQPQHF
-	TRBJ1-1	-	TRBV7-2	TGTGCCAGCAGTGTCAGGGGAGGGACTGAAGCTTTCTTT	CASSVRGGTEAFF
once	TRBJ2-5	-	TRBV5-6	TGTGCCAGCACCGCGGGACAGCAAGAGACCCAGTACTTC	CASTAGQQETQYF
-	TRBJ2-5	TRBD2	TRBV4-1	TGCGCCAGCAGCCAAGGGACTAGCGGGAGTCAAGAGACCCAGTACTTC	CASSQGTSGSQETQYF
once	TRBJ2-7	TRBD1	TRBV6-5	TGTGCCAGCAGTCTATTACAGGGGGTCTACGAGCAGTACTTC	CASSLLQGVYEQYF
-	TRBJ1-2	-	TRBV2	TGTGCCAGCAGTGAAGCCCGTGGGGGGGCGGGCGGCTACACCTTC	CASSEARGGAGGYTF
once	TRBJ1-3	-	TRBV5-4	TGTGCCAGCAGCTTGGGTAGCTCTGGAAACACCATATATTTT	CASSLGSSGNTIYF
once	TRBJ2-2	-	TRBV19	TGTGCCAGTAATGGAGGGGGAGGGGAGCTGTTTTTT	CASNGGGGELFF
-	TRBJ2-6	-	TRBV5-6	TGTGCCAGCAGCGGCCAGGGTGGGGCCAACGTCCTGACTTTC	CASSGQGGANVLTF
-	TRBJ2-5	TRBD2	TRBV10-1	TGCGCCAGCAGTGTCTCGCGGGAGGTCCAAGAGACCCAGTACTTC	CASSVSREVQETQYF
-	TRBJ2-7	-	TRBV6-5	TGTGCCAGCAGTTACTCCCCACTAGTAAACGAGCAGTACTTC	CASSYSPLVNEQYF
-	TRBJ2-7	-	TRBV15	TGTGCCACCAGCAGAGGACAGAGATCCTACGAGCAGTACTTC	CATSRGQRSYEQYF